This T cell receptor beta chain emerged from a study of OX40 agonist ivuxolimab in advanced cancers. Whole-study context: Partial responses occurred in three patients (one hepatocellular carcinoma, two cutaneous melanoma).

Assay used: immunoSEQ multiplex PCR; TCRdb lists only in-frame clones, some missing. The table has about 95,000 clones, roughly 84% seen once. CDR3 size: 16 residues. Trimming stripped 1 base from V and 6 bases from J, with 16 bases between. CDR1 KGHSH and CDR2 LQKENI come from the germline V gene. The chain couples TRBV18 to TRBJ2-1; unclear D gene. The material sequenced was CD4+ or CD8+ T cells sorted from blood, taken in a trial of the OX40 agonist ivuxolimab. The origin of this receptor is an adult with an advanced solid tumor such as melanoma, head and neck, liver or kidney cancer. Here the CDR3 reads CASSPLANGPFNEQFF. CDR3 in DNA: TGTGCCAGCTCACCACTGGCCAACGGTCCTTTCAATGAGCAGTTCTTC. The whole variable domain, remainder taken from reference TRBV18 and TRBJ2-1, is NAGVMQNPRHLVRRRGQEARLRCSPMKGHSHVYWYRQLPEEGLKFMVYLQKENIIDESGMPKERFSAEFPKEGPSILRIQQVVRGDSAAYFCASSPLANGPFNEQFFGPGTRLTVL.